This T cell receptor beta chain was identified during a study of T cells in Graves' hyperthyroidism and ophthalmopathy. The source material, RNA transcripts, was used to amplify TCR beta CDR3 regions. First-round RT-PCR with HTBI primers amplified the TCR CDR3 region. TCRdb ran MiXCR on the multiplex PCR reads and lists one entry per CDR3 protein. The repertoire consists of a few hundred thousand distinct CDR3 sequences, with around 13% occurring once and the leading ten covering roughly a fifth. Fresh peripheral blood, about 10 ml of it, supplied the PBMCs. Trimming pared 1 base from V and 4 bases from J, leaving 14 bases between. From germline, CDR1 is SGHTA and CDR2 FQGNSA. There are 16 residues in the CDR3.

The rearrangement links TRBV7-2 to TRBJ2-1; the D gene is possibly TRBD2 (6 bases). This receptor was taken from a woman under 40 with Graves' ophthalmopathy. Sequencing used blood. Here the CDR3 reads CASSLVGGDFYNEQFF. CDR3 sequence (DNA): TGTGCCAGCAGCTTAGTTGGCGGGGATTTTTACAATGAGCAGTTCTTC.